This is a list of T cell receptor beta chains from one sample in a study of blood T cell repertoires in COVID-19. TCRdb keeps only in-frame clones here, not all; method: immunoSEQ multiplex PCR. Here the sample spans about 300,000 clones, roughly 85% being singletons. Sample: PBMCs or T cells enriched from blood (not recorded which). The receptors were gathered from a woman in her 30s who had been exposed to COVID-19. Each CDR3 is given with its conserved first and last residue. Fields, in order: CDR3 protein, CDR3 DNA, J gene, V gene, clone size, D gene. A D gene is named only where the DNA matches it firmly. The size field is filled for only some rows; it gives once, few, many or a size class.

CDR3: CASSHPGTGGSGANVLTF; DNA: TGCGCCAGCAGCCACCCCGGGACAGGGGGCTCTGGGGCCAACGTCCTGACTTTC; J: TRBJ2-6; V: TRBV4-3; size: few; D: TRBD1
CDR3: CASSQDRQGAGYTF; DNA: TGTGCCAGCAGCCAAGATAGGCAGGGCGCTGGCTACACCTTC; J: TRBJ1-2; V: TRBV3-1/TRBV3-2; size: once; D: NA
CDR3: CASSQFQGRSSNQPQHF; DNA: TGTGCCAGCAGTCAATTTCAGGGTAGGTCGAGCAATCAGCCCCAGCATTTT; J: TRBJ1-5; V: TRBV7-9; size: NA; D: NA
CDR3: CASTQEAGIMTFFKAFF; DNA: TGTGCCAGCACCCAAGAGGCCGGGATCATGACTTTTTTCAAAGCTTTCTTT; J: TRBJ1-1; V: TRBV2; size: NA; D: NA
CDR3: CASSSSGRAVNEQYF; DNA: TGCGCCAGCAGCTCCAGCGGGAGGGCCGTGAACGAGCAGTACTTC; J: TRBJ2-7; V: TRBV5-1; size: NA; D: TRBD2
CDR3: CASSQGGQVGAKNIQYF; DNA: TGCGCCAGCAGCCAGGGGGGACAGGTAGGCGCCAAAAACATTCAGTACTTC; J: TRBJ2-4; V: TRBV4-1; size: NA; D: TRBD1
CDR3: CAWTTSGRGFF; DNA: TGTGCCTGGACTACTAGCGGAAGGGGGTTCTTC; J: TRBJ2-1; V: TRBV30; size: once; D: TRBD2
CDR3: CASSQGGSGLNTEAFF; DNA: TGTGCCAGCAGCCAGGGGGGGTCAGGACTAAACACTGAAGCTTTCTTT; J: TRBJ1-1; V: TRBV3-1/TRBV3-2; size: few; D: NA
CDR3: CASSLGRASGTDEQYF; DNA: TGTGCCAGCAGTTTAGGTAGGGCTAGCGGGACGGATGAGCAGTACTTC; J: TRBJ2-7; V: TRBV27; size: NA; D: TRBD2
CDR3: CASTPEVSFHEQYF; DNA: TGTGCCAGTACCCCCGAGGTGTCATTCCACGAGCAGTACTTC; J: TRBJ2-7; V: TRBV19; size: once; D: NA
CDR3: CASSLVAESYEQYF; DNA: TGTGCCAGCTCCCTAGTAGCGGAGAGCTACGAGCAGTACTTC; J: TRBJ2-7; V: TRBV18; size: NA; D: NA
CDR3: CASSPLGGTGNNSPLHF; DNA: TGTGCCAGCAGCCCACTAGGTGGGACAGGGAATAATTCACCCCTCCACTTT; J: TRBJ1-6; V: TRBV9; size: NA; D: TRBD1
CDR3: CASSSPTSGSFSGANVLTF; DNA: TGTGCCAGCAGCTCGCCGACTAGCGGTTCTTTCTCTGGGGCCAACGTCCTGACTTTC; J: TRBJ2-6; V: TRBV7-9; size: NA; D: TRBD2
CDR3: CASKLGGYTDTQYF; DNA: TGTGCCAGCAAGTTAGGAGGGTACACAGATACGCAGTATTTT; J: TRBJ2-3; V: TRBV25-1; size: NA; D: NA
CDR3: CASSLVPTGLYGYTF; DNA: TGTGCCAGCAGCTTGGTCCCAACAGGCCTCTATGGCTACACCTTC; J: TRBJ1-2; V: TRBV5-4; size: NA; D: NA
CDR3: CASSLLGLADYEQYF; DNA: TGTGCCAGCAGCTTACTCGGGCTAGCTGACTACGAGCAGTACTTC; J: TRBJ2-7; V: TRBV7-9; size: NA; D: NA
CDR3: CSVGEVGLVSTEAFF; DNA: TGCAGCGTTGGCGAGGTGGGACTGGTGTCGACTGAAGCTTTCTTT; J: TRBJ1-1; V: TRBV29-1; size: NA; D: NA
CDR3: CASSLGSTSAVGEQFF; DNA: TGCGCCAGCAGCTTGGGATCGACTAGCGCAGTTGGTGAGCAGTTCTTC; J: TRBJ2-1; V: TRBV5-1; size: NA; D: TRBD2
CDR3: CASSLSSGGELFF; DNA: TGTGCCAGCAGCTTAAGTTCGGGCGGGGAGCTGTTTTTT; J: TRBJ2-2; V: TRBV7-8; size: NA; D: NA
CDR3: CATDLDQGQPQHF; DNA: TGTGCCACGGATTTAGATCAGGGTCAGCCCCAGCATTTT; J: TRBJ1-5; V: TRBV2; size: NA; D: NA
CDR3: CASSQTSYTQYF; DNA: TGTGCCAGCAGTCAAACTTCCTATACGCAGTATTTT; J: TRBJ2-3; V: TRBV25-1; size: few; D: NA
CDR3: CASSQDRAAGGSDSEQFF; DNA: TGCGCCAGCAGCCAAGATCGGGCGGCGGGAGGTTCGGACAGCGAGCAGTTCTTC; J: TRBJ2-1; V: TRBV4-1; size: NA; D: TRBD2
CDR3: CASSQSRGRLANYGYTF; DNA: TGCGCCAGCAGCCAAAGCCGAGGGAGACTAGCTAACTATGGCTACACCTTC; J: TRBJ1-2; V: TRBV4-3; size: NA; D: NA
CDR3: CASRSDGSSGNTIYF; DNA: TGTGCCAGCAGAAGCGACGGGAGCTCTGGAAACACCATATATTTT; J: TRBJ1-3; V: TRBV28; size: NA; D: NA
CDR3: CASSFALTTIPTGQETQYF; DNA: TGTGCCAGCAGTTTTGCCCTAACCACGATTCCGACAGGGCAAGAGACCCAGTACTTC; J: TRBJ2-5; V: TRBV28; size: NA; D: TRBD1
CDR3: CASSDQGGLHYGYTF; DNA: TGTGCCAGTAGTGACCAAGGAGGGCTCCACTATGGCTACACCTTC; J: TRBJ1-2; V: TRBV19; size: few; D: NA
CDR3: CASKGWTGRNQPQHF; DNA: TGTGCCAGTAAGGGATGGACAGGCCGCAATCAGCCCCAGCATTTT; J: TRBJ1-5; V: TRBV19; size: NA; D: TRBD1
CDR3: CSVEVARGLGYTF; DNA: TGCAGCGTTGAAGTAGCCAGGGGGCTCGGCTACACCTTC; J: TRBJ1-2; V: TRBV29-1; size: NA; D: TRBD1
CDR3: CATSDSLAGLTDTQYF; DNA: TGTGCCACCAGTGATTCGCTAGCGGGGCTTACAGATACGCAGTATTTT; J: TRBJ2-3; V: TRBV24-1; size: NA; D: TRBD2
CDR3: CASSPRGRTGLEDTQYF; DNA: TGTGCCAGCAGCCCCCGGGGGAGGACAGGGCTGGAAGATACGCAGTATTTT; J: TRBJ2-3; V: TRBV11-2; size: once; D: TRBD1
CDR3: CASRTDRGPEQYF; DNA: TGTGCCAGCAGGACTGACAGGGGTCCCGAGCAGTACTTC; J: TRBJ2-7; V: TRBV12-3/TRBV12-4; size: NA; D: TRBD1
CDR3: CASSQELRSFGTF; DNA: TGCGCCAGCAGCCAAGAACTCAGGTCTTTTGGCACCTTC; J: TRBJ1-2; V: TRBV4-3; size: NA; D: NA